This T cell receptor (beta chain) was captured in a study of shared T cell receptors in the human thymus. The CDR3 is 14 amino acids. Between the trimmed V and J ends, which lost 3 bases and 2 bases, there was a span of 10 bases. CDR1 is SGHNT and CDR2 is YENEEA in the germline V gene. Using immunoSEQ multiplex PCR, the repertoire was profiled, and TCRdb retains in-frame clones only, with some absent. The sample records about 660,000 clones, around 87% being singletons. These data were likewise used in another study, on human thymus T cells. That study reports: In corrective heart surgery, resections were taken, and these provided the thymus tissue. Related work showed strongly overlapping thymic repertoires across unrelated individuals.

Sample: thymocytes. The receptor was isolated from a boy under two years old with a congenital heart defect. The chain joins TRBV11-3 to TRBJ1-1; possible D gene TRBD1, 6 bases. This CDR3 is CASSLGQENTEAFF. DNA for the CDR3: TGTGCCAGCAGCTTGGGACAAGAAAACACTGAAGCTTTCTTT.